Included here is one T cell receptor (beta chain) sequence, with context. Read coverage stops 3 residues before the CDR3 terminus; the germline J gene supplies the remainder. The record originates from a study of T cells in women clearing cervical HPV infection. Generated by immunoSEQ multiplex PCR, the TCRdb table keeps only in-frame clones and is missing some. The sample has tens of thousands of clones. The CDR3 consists of 15 residues. CDR1 and CDR2 (germline): SEHNR, FQNEAQ (reference sequence). The receptor was isolated from a woman between 18 and 70 years old with a cervical HPV16 infection that either progressed to CIN3+ or cleared (not recorded which). The rearrangement uses TRBV7-9 and TRBJ1-2; D is unclear. The specimen was blood buffy coat. The CDR3 sequence: CASSPQSSGNYDYTF. Partial CDR3 DNA: TGTGCCAGCAGCCCACAGTCTAGCGGGAACTACGAC. Full variable domain (rest looked up from reference TRBV7-9 and TRBJ1-2): DTGVSQNPRHKITKRGQNVTFRCDPISEHNRLYWYRQTLGQGPEFLTYFQNEAQLEKSRLLSDRFSAERPKGSFSTLEIQRTEQGDSAMYLCASSPQSSGNYDYTFGSGTRLTVV.